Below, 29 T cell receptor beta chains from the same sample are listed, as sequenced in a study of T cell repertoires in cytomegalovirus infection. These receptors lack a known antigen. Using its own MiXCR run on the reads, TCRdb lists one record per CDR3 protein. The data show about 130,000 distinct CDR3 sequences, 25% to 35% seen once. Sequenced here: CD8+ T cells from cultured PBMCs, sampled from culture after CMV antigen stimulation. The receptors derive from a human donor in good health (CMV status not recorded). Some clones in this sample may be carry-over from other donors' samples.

The CDR3 reads CASSLAPSETQYF. The CDR3 DNA reads as TGTGCCAGCAGCTTAGCACCCTCAGAGACCCAGTACTTC. The V gene is TRBV11-1, the J gene TRBJ2-5, with D hard to call. Trimming left V 0 bases short and J 4 bases short, with 6 bases between. The CDR3 has 13 amino acids. The germline CDR1 and CDR2 sequences are SGHAT and FQDESV (reference sequence).

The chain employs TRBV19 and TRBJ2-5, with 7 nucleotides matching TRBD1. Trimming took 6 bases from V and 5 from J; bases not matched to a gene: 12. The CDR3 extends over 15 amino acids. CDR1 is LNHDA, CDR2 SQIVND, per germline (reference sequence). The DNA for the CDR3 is TGTGCCAGTAGCCCAGGGACAGTTGATGGGGAGACCCAGTACTTC. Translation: CASSPGTVDGETQYF.

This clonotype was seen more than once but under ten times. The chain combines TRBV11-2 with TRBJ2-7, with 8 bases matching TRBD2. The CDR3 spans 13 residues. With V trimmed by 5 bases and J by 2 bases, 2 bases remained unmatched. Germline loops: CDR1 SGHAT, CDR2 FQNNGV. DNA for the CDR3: TGTGCCAGCAGCCAGGGACTAGCCTACGAGCAGTACTTC. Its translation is CASSQGLAYEQYF.

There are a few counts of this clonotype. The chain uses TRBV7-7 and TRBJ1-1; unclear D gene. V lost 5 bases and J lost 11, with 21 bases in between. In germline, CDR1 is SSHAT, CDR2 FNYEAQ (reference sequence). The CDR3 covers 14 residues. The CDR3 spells CASSPDQGQFPAFF. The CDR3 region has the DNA TGTGCCAGCAGCCCGGACCAAGGCCAATTCCCCGCTTTCTTT.

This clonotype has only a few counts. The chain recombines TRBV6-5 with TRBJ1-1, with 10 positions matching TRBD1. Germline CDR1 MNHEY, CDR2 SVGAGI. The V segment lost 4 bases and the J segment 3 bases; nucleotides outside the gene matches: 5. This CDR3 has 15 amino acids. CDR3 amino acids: CASSLTGQGYTEAFF. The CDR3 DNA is TGTGCCAGCAGTTTGACGGGACAGGGGTACACTGAAGCTTTCTTT.

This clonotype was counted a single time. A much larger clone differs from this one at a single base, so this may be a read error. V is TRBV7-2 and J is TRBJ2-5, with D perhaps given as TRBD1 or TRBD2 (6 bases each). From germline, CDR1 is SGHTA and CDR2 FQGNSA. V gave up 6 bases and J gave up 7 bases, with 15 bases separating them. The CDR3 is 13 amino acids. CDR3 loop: CASRKRGEGTQYF. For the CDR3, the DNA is TGTGCCAGCAGGAAGAGGGGGGAAGGGACCCAGTACTTC.

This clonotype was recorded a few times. The CDR3, as DNA: TGTGCCAGCGGGCGGGGGGACGAAGCTTTCTTT. This codes for CASGRGDEAFF. This rearrangement joins TRBV12-3 or TRBV12-4 to TRBJ1-1; TRBD1 might be the D (5 bases). The CDR3 is 11 amino acids. The ends were cut back, 8 bases at V and 8 bases at J, with 12 bases in the middle.

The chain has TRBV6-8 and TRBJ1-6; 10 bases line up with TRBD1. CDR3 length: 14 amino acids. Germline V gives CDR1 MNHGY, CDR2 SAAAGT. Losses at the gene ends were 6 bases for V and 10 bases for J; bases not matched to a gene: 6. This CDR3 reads CASRQGTGESPLHF. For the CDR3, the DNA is TGTGCCAGCAGACAGGGGACAGGGGAGTCACCCCTCCACTTT.

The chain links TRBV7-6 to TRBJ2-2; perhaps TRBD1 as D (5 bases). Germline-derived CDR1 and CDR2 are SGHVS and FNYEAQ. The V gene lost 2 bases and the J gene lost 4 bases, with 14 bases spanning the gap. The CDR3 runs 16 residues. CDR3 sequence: CASSLYTGGATGELFF. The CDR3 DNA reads TGTGCCAGCAGCTTATATACGGGTGGGGCCACCGGGGAGCTGTTTTTT. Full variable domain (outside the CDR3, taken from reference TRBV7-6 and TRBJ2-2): GAGVSQSPRYKVTKRGQDVALRCDPISGHVSLYWYRQALGQGPEFLTYFNYEAQQDKSGLPNDRFSAERPEGSISTLTIQRTEQRDSAMYRCASSLYTGGATGELFFGEGSRLTVL.

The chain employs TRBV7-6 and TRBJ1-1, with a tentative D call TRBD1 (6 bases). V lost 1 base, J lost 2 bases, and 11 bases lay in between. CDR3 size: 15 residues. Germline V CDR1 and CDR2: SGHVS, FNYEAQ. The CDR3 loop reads CASSLVPGTNTEAFF. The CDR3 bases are TGTGCCAGCAGCTTAGTACCCGGGACAAACACTGAAGCTTTCTTT.

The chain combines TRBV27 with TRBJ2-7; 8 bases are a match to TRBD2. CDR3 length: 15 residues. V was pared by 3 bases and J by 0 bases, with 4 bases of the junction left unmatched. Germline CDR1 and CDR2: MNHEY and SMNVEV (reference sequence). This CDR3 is CASSFRRGASYEQYF. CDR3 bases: TGTGCCAGCAGTTTTCGGCGGGGGGCCTCCTACGAGCAGTACTTC.

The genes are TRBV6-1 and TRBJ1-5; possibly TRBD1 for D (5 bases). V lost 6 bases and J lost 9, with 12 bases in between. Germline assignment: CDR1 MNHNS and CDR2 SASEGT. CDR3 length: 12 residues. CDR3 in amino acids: CASSLGAGPQHF. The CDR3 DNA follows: TGTGCCAGCAGCTTAGGGGCAGGGCCCCAGCATTTT.

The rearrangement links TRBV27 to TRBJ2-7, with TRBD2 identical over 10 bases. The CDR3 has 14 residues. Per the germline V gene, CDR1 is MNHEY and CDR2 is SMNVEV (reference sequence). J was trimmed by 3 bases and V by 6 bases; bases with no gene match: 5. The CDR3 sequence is CASSPGLALYEQYF. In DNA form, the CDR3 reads TGTGCCAGCAGCCCGGGACTAGCGCTCTACGAGCAGTACTTC.

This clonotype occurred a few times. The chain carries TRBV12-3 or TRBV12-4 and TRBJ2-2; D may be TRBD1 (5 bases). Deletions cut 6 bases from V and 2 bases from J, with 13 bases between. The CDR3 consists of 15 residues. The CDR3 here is CASRSPGHNTGELFF. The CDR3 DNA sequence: TGTGCCAGCAGATCCCCCGGACACAACACCGGGGAGCTGTTTTTT.

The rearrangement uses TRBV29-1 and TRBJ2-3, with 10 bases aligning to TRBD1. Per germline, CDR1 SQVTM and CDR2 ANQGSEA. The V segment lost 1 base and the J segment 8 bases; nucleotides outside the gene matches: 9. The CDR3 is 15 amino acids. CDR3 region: CSVEAKGQGLSTQYF. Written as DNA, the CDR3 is TGCAGCGTTGAAGCTAAGGGACAGGGGTTGTCTACGCAGTATTTT.

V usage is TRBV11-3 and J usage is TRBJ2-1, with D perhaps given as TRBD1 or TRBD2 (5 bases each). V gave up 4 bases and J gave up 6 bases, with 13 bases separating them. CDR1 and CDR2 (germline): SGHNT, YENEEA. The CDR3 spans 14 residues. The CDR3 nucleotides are TGTGCCAGCAGCTGCAGGGACCAGCGCAATGAGCAGTTCTTC. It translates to CASSCRDQRNEQFF.

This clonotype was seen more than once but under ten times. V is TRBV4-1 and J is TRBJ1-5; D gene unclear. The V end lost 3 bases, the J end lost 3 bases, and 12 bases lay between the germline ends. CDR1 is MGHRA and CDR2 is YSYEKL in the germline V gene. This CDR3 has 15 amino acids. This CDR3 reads CASSQHTVANQPQHF. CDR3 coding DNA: TGCGCCAGCAGCCAGCATACAGTGGCCAATCAGCCCCAGCATTTT.

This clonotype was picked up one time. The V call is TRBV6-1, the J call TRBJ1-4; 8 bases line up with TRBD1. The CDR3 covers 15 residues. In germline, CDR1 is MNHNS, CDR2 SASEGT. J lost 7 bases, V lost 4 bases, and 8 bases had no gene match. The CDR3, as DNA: TGTGCCAGCAGTGTCTCGGACAGGGAAGGTGAAAAACTGTTTTTT. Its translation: CASSVSDREGEKLFF.

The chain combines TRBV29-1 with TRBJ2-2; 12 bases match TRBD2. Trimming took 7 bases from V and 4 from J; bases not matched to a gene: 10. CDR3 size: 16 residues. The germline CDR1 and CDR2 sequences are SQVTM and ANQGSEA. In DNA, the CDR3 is TGCAGCGCCCGACTAGCGGGGGCCCCGGGCACCGGGGAGCTGTTTTTT. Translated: CSARLAGAPGTGELFF.

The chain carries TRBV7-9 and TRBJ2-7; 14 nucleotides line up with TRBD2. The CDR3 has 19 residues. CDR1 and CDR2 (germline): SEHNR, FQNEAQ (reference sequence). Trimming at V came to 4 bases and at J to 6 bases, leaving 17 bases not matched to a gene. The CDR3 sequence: CASSSRGRQGLAGVGEQYF. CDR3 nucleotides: TGTGCCAGCAGCTCGAGGGGGCGCCAGGGACTAGCGGGGGTTGGCGAGCAGTACTTC.

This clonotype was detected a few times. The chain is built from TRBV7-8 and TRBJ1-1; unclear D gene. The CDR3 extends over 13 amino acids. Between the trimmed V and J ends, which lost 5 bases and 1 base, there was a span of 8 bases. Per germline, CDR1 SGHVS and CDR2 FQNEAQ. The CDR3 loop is CASSKRTNTEAFF. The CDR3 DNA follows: TGTGCCAGCAGCAAGAGGACGAACACTGAAGCTTTCTTT.

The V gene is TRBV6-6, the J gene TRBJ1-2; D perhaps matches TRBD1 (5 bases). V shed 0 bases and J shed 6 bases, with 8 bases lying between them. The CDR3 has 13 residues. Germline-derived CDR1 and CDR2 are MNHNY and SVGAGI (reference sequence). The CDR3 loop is CASSYSRGNGYTF. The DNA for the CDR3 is TGTGCCAGCAGTTACTCGAGGGGAAATGGCTACACCTTC.

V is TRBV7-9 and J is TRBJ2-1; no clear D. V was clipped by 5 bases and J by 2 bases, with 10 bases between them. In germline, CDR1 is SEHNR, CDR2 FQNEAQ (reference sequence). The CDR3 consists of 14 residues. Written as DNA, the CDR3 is TGTGCCAGCAGCCAAGACGGAACCTACAATGAGCAGTTCTTC. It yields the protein CASSQDGTYNEQFF. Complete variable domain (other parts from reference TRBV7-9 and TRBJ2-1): DTGVSQNPRHKITKRGQNVTFRCDPISEHNRLYWYRQTLGQGPEFLTYFQNEAQLEKSRLLSDRFSAERPKGSFSTLEIQRTEQGDSAMYLCASSQDGTYNEQFFGPGTRLTVL.

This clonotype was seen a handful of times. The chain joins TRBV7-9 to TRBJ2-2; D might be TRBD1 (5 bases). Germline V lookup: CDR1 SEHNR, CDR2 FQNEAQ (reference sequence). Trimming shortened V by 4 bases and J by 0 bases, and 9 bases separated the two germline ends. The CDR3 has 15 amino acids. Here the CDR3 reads CASSSTETNTGELFF. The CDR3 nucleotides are TGTGCCAGCAGCTCGACAGAGACGAACACCGGGGAGCTGTTTTTT.

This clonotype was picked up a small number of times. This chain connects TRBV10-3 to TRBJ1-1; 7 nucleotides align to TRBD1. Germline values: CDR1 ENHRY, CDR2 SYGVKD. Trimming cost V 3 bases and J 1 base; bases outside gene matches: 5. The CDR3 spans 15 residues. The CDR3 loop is CAISDLQGRNTEAFF. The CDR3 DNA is TGTGCCATCAGTGACCTACAGGGGAGGAACACTGAAGCTTTCTTT.

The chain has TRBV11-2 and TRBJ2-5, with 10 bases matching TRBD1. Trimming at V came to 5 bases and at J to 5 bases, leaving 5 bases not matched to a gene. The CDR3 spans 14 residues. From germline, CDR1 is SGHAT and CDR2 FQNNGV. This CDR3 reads CASSQTGGGETQYF. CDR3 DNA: TGTGCCAGCAGCCAGACAGGGGGCGGCGAGACCCAGTACTTC.

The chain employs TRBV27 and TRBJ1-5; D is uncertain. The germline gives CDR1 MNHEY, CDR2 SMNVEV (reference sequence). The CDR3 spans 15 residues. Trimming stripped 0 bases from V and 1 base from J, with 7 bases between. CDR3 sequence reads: CASSLSRGSNQPQHF. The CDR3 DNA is TGTGCCAGCAGTTTATCGCGAGGGAGCAATCAGCCCCAGCATTTT.

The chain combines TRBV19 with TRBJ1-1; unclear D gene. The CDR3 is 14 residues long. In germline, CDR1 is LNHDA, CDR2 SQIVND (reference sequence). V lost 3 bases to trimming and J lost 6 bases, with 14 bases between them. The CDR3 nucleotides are TGTGCCAGTAGTATGTGGCAGGATGGGCCTGAAGCTTTCTTT. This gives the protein CASSMWQDGPEAFF.

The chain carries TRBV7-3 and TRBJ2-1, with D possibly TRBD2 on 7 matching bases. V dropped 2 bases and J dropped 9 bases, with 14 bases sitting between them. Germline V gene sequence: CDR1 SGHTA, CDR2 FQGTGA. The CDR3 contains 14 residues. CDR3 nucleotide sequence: TGTGCCAGCAGCTTAGGGGGGGGGCCCGCTGAGCAGTTCTTC. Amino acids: CASSLGGGPAEQFF.